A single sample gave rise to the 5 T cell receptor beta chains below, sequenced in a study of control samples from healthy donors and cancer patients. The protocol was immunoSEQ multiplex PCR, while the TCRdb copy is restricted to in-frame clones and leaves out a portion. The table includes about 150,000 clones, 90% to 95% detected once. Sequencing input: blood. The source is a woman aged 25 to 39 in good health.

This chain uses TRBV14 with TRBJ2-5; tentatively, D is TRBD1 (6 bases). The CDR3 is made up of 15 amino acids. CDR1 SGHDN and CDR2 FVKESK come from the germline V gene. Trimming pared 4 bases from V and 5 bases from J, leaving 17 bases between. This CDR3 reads CASSPSGAPWETQYF. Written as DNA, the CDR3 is TGTGCCAGCAGCCCCTCAGGGGCGCCGTGGGAGACCCAGTACTTC.

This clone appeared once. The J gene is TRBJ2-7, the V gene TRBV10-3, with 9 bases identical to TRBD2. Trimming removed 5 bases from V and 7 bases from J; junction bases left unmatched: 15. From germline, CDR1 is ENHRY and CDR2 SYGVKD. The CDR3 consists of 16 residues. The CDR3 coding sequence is TGTGCCATCAGTCAGGCCCCGGTAGCGGGAGATTATGAGCAGTACTTC. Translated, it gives CAISQAPVAGDYEQYF.

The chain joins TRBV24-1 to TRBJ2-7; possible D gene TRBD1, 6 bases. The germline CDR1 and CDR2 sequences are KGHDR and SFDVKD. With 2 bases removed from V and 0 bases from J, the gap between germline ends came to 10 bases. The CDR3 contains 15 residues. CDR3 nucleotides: TGTGCCACCAGTGATTCGGACAGCAACTCCTACGAGCAGTACTTC. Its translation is CATSDSDSNSYEQYF.

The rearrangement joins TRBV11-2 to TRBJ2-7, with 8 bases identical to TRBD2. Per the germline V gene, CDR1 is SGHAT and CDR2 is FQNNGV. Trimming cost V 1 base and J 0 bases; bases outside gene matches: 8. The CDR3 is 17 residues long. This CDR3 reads CASSLGGGGSFSYEQYF. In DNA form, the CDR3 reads TGTGCCAGCAGCTTAGGGGGCGGGGGGAGTTTCTCCTACGAGCAGTACTTC.

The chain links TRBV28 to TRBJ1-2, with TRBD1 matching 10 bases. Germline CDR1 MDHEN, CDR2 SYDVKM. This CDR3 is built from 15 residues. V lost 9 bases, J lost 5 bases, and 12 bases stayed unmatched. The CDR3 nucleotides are TGTGCCAGTCACGGGACAGGGGACCGAACTTATGGCTACACCTTC. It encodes CASHGTGDRTYGYTF.